The 25 T cell receptor beta chains presented below share a single source sample, sequenced in a study of vaccination effects on CD4 cells after COVID-19. The method was immunoSEQ multiplex PCR; TCRdb's version includes in-frame clones alone and lacks a portion of them. This repertoire shows roughly 23,000 clones, around 70% found once; its top ten account for more than 8.5%. Expansion of antigen-specific CD4+ T cells with viral peptide pools was carried out by the ViraFEST assay before sequencing. It was after around eleven days of culture that CD4+ T cells were isolated. Participants were vaccinated with two doses of either the BNT162b2 or mRNA-1273 vaccine. No antigen has been identified for these receptors. Sequenced material: CD4+ T cells from PBMCs cultured with HCoV-NL63 spike peptides, taken after COVID-19 vaccination. The receptor source for this set is a human donor who received a COVID-19 vaccine.

The chain joins TRBV11-2 to TRBJ2-2; no firm D call. CDR1 and CDR2 (germline): SGHAT, FQNNGV. The CDR3 covers 14 residues. The germline V and J ends were trimmed by 2 bases and 5 bases, with 9 bases remaining between them. CDR3 sequence: CASSLWLGTGELFF. The CDR3 coding sequence is TGTGCCAGCAGCTTATGGTTGGGGACCGGGGAGCTGTTTTTT. The complete variable domain, with remaining parts taken from reference TRBV11-2 and TRBJ2-2, reads EAGVAQSPRYKIIEKRQSVAFWCNPISGHATLYWYQQILGQGPKLLIQFQNNGVVDDSQLPKDRFSAERLKGVDSTLKIQPAKLEDSAVYLCASSLWLGTGELFFGEGSRLTVL.

The sample holds a few counts of this clone. This rearrangement joins TRBV5-1 to TRBJ1-4; TRBD1 might be the D (5 bases). The CDR3 length is 15 residues. Germline CDR1 reads SGHRS; CDR2 reads YFSETQ. The germline V and J ends were trimmed by 3 bases and 0 bases, with 9 bases remaining between them. In DNA, the CDR3 is TGCGCCAGCAGCTCCCAGGGAGCAACTAATGAAAAACTGTTTTTT. Encoded protein: CASSSQGATNEKLFF.

This rearrangement joins TRBV5-4 to TRBJ2-4, with 7 nucleotides matching TRBD2. Per germline, CDR1 SGHNT and CDR2 YYREEE (reference sequence). V was clipped by 7 bases and J by 8 bases; unmatched bases: 12. The CDR3 totals 14 residues. The CDR3 sequence: CASRLWGGWDIQYF. The CDR3 coding sequence is TGTGCCAGCCGTCTTTGGGGGGGATGGGACATTCAGTACTTC.

V gene TRBV7-9 combines with J gene TRBJ1-2; 7 nucleotides match TRBD1. The CDR3 consists of 19 residues. Germline trimming cut 5 bases from V and 4 bases from J; bases unmatched to any gene: 22. CDR1 and CDR2 (germline): SEHNR, FQNEAQ (reference sequence). The CDR3 DNA is TGTGCCAGCAGCCGCGGGGAACTTCAGACAGGGCCTATTGGCTATGGCTACACCTTC. It translates to CASSRGELQTGPIGYGYTF.

The J gene is TRBJ2-6, the V gene TRBV29-1; no definite D call. CDR1 and CDR2 from the germline V gene are SQVTM and ANQGSEA. V lost 7 bases, J lost 0 bases, and 10 bases lay in between. The CDR3 extends over 14 amino acids. Here the CDR3 reads CSAAISSGANVLTF. CDR3 DNA sequence: TGCAGCGCGGCGATAAGCTCTGGGGCCAACGTCCTGACTTTC.

The chain recombines TRBV6-5 with TRBJ2-3, with 7 bases matching TRBD2. The CDR3 spans 13 residues. CDR1 is MNHEY, CDR2 SVGAGI, per germline. With V trimmed by 5 bases and J by 4 bases, 3 bases remained unmatched. CDR3 region: CASSMAGADTQYF. DNA for the CDR3: TGTGCCAGCAGTATGGCGGGGGCAGATACGCAGTATTTT.

This clone was seen a few times. The chain employs TRBV2 and TRBJ1-6; D remains unclear. V gave up 7 bases and J gave up 5 bases, with 15 bases separating them. Germline V CDR1 and CDR2: SNHLY, FYNNEI. The CDR3 consists of 15 residues. The CDR3 region is CASIRGRPDNSPLHF. As DNA, the CDR3 is TGTGCCAGCATTCGGGGTCGCCCCGATAATTCACCCCTCCACTTT.

V and J are TRBV2 and TRBJ2-1; tentatively, D is TRBD1 or TRBD2 (6 bases each). Looked up from germline, CDR1 is SNHLY and CDR2 is FYNNEI. The CDR3 has 11 amino acids. V lost 9 bases to trimming and J lost 10 bases, with 13 bases between them. The CDR3 region has the DNA TGTGCCAGTAGGGGGGAAGGAGAGCAGTTCTTC. Amino acid sequence: CASRGEGEQFF.

V and J are TRBV5-1 and TRBJ2-3, with D perhaps matching TRBD2 (5 bases). The CDR3 runs to 15 residues. The ends were cut back, 1 base at V and 5 bases at J, with 14 bases in the middle. The germline V gene encodes CDR1 SGHRS and CDR2 YFSETQ. As DNA, the CDR3 is TGCGCCAGCAGCTTGACGGGGATGCGGGTAGATACGCAGTATTTT. The encoded protein is CASSLTGMRVDTQYF.

V usage is TRBV5-4 and J usage is TRBJ2-1, with D uncertain. Per the germline V gene, CDR1 is SGHNT and CDR2 is YYREEE (reference sequence). V shed 0 bases and J shed 1 base, with 8 bases lying between them. The CDR3 is 15 amino acids. Here the CDR3 DNA reads TGTGCCAGCAGCTTGGACAGTAAATCCTACAATGAGCAGTTCTTC. It encodes CASSLDSKSYNEQFF.

This clone was detected once. This chain links TRBV12-3 or TRBV12-4 with TRBJ1-6; D not certain. The CDR3 contains 13 residues. V lost 7 bases, J lost 6 bases, and 10 bases lay in between. The CDR3 nucleotides read TGTGCCAGCACTAGGGAGCGTAATTCACCCCTCCACTTT. The encoded protein is CASTRERNSPLHF.

The rearrangement uses TRBV19 and TRBJ2-6; 11 bases are a match to TRBD1. Trimming took 4 bases from V and 3 from J; bases not matched to a gene: 8. The germline gives CDR1 LNHDA, CDR2 SQIVND (reference sequence). The CDR3 loop spans 18 amino acids. CDR3 DNA: TGTGCCAGTAGTACTATGGACAGGGGGCGCTTTGGGGCCAACGTCCTGACTTTC. This encodes CASSTMDRGRFGANVLTF.

This chain uses TRBV12-3 or TRBV12-4 with TRBJ2-1; 7 positions match TRBD1. The CDR3 consists of 11 residues. V lost 6 bases to trimming and J lost 7 bases; unmatched junction nucleotides: 0. The CDR3 here is CASRDRNEQFF. The CDR3 nucleotides read TGTGCCAGCAGGGACAGGAATGAGCAGTTCTTC.

This clone was detected only a few times. The chain is built from TRBV11-2 and TRBJ2-5; 11 bases are shared with TRBD2. Trimming cost V 1 base and J 5 bases; bases outside gene matches: 6. CDR1 is SGHAT and CDR2 is FQNNGV in the germline V gene. This CDR3 region has 16 residues. Written as DNA, the CDR3 is TGTGCCAGCAGCTTAGGATATAGCGGGAGGGTCGAGACCCAGTACTTC. As protein: CASSLGYSGRVETQYF.

The J gene is TRBJ1-2, the V gene TRBV11-2; 7 bases are shared with TRBD1. The CDR3 is 16 amino acids. The ends lost 4 bases at V and 1 base at J; junction bases unmatched: 9. Germline V gene data show CDR1 as SGHAT and CDR2 as FQNNGV. CDR3 in DNA: TGTGCCAGCAGCTCGGCGGACAGGCGGAATAACTATGGCTACACCTTC. Translated, it gives CASSSADRRNNYGYTF.

The V call is TRBV27, the J call TRBJ1-2; TRBD1 aligns across 10 bases. Germline V gives CDR1 MNHEY, CDR2 SMNVEV (reference sequence). The CDR3 covers 14 residues. The trim removed 6 bases at V and 4 bases at J, leaving 5 bases unmatched. CDR3 DNA: TGTGCCAGCAGGTCGACAGGGGGCGGCTATGGCTACACCTTC. This encodes CASRSTGGGYGYTF.

The genes are TRBV18 and TRBJ2-3; 10 bases fit TRBD2. This CDR3 comprises 14 residues. Germline V gives CDR1 KGHSH, CDR2 LQKENI. With 3 bases clipped from V and 7 bases from J, the junction kept 4 bases outside the gene matches. The CDR3 loop reads CASSPQAGGNTQYF. CDR3 DNA: TGTGCCAGCTCACCCCAAGCGGGAGGGAATACGCAGTATTTT.

V is TRBV6-5 and J is TRBJ2-7; TRBD2 matches 9 bases. The CDR3 has 14 residues. Germline CDR1 reads MNHEY; CDR2 reads SVGAGI. V lost 4 bases, J lost 2 bases, and 3 bases stayed unmatched. The CDR3: CASSSSSGTYEQYF. For the CDR3, the DNA is TGTGCCAGCAGTTCTTCTAGCGGGACCTACGAGCAGTACTTC.

J is TRBJ2-7 and V is TRBV11-2; TRBD2 agrees at 10 bases. The CDR3 is 13 amino acids. Germline CDR1 and CDR2: SGHAT and FQNNGV. V dropped 5 bases and J dropped 6; count of bases not matched to a gene: 4. CDR3 nucleotides: TGTGCCAGCAGCGAAAGACTAGCGGGCGAGCAGTACTTC. The encoded protein is CASSERLAGEQYF.

V gene TRBV7-9 combines with J gene TRBJ1-1; the D gene is possibly TRBD1 (5 bases). V lost 6 bases to trimming and J lost 2 bases, with 7 bases between them. Per the germline V gene, CDR1 is SEHNR and CDR2 is FQNEAQ (reference sequence). This CDR3 spans 12 amino acids. DNA for the CDR3: TGTGCCAGCAGTTGGGACAACACTGAAGCTTTCTTT. Its protein is CASSWDNTEAFF. The full variable domain, with the rest looked up from reference TRBV7-9 and TRBJ1-1, is DTGVSQNPRHKITKRGQNVTFRCDPISEHNRLYWYRQTLGQGPEFLTYFQNEAQLEKSRLLSDRFSAERPKGSFSTLEIQRTEQGDSAMYLCASSWDNTEAFFGQGTRLTVV.

The rearrangement joins TRBV10-1 to TRBJ1-1, with a possible D match to TRBD1 (6 bases). The CDR3 totals 14 residues. Germline V gene data show CDR1 as WNHNN and CDR2 as SYGVQD (reference sequence). Trimming shortened V by 3 bases and J by 11 bases, and 19 bases separated the two germline ends. The CDR3: CASSDRGGRRNAFF. The CDR3 nucleotides read TGCGCCAGCAGTGACCGTGGGGGCCGCAGGAATGCTTTCTTT.

The CDR3 bases are TGTGCCAGCAGTGGGGGGGTCCCTGGTTCACCCCTCCACTTT. It codes for CASSGGVPGSPLHF. V is TRBV2 and J is TRBJ1-6, with TRBD1 as a possible D gene (5 bases). V was pared by 4 bases and J by 9 bases, with 13 bases between. CDR1 and CDR2 from the germline V gene are SNHLY and FYNNEI. The CDR3 spans 14 residues. The variable domain in full, completed from reference TRBV2 and TRBJ1-6, reads EPEVTQTPSHQVTQMGQEVILRCVPISNHLYFYWYRQILGQKVEFLVSFYNNEISEKSEIFDDQFSVERPDGSNFTLKIRSTKLEDSAMYFCASSGGVPGSPLHFGNGTRLTVT.

This clone showed up just a few times. The rearrangement links TRBV6-5 to TRBJ1-2; no clear D gene. Germline lookup yields CDR1 MNHEY and CDR2 SVGAGI. The CDR3 has 13 residues. Trimming removed 5 bases at V and 2 bases at J, with 9 bases between. CDR3 nucleotide sequence: TGTGCCAGCAGTAGAGAGTCAAACTATGGCTACACCTTC. Amino acid sequence: CASSRESNYGYTF.

V and J are TRBV18 and TRBJ2-7; D remains unclear. The CDR3 consists of 13 residues. The V end lost 2 bases, the J end lost 4 bases, and 9 bases lay between the germline ends. Germline V gives CDR1 KGHSH, CDR2 LQKENI. CDR3 amino acids: CASSPVGLYEQYF. The CDR3 coding sequence is TGTGCCAGCTCACCAGTGGGTCTGTACGAGCAGTACTTC.

The rearrangement uses TRBV6-5 and TRBJ2-2; 9 nucleotides agree with TRBD1. The V gene's germline CDR1 is MNHEY and CDR2 SVGAGI. The junction had 10 bases not matched to a gene; V was cut back by 7 bases and J by 7 bases. The CDR3 covers 15 residues. The CDR3 is CASNLQGAGSGELFF. The CDR3 DNA reads as TGTGCCAGCAACTTACAGGGGGCGGGAAGCGGGGAGCTGTTTTTT.